The 18 T cell receptor beta chains below come from one sample, sequenced in a study of T cell changes during pregnancy in multiple sclerosis. Here immunoSEQ multiplex PCR was the method, and the copy in TCRdb shows in-frame clones only, minus some. The sample yields fewer than 90,000 clones, just under 95% seen once. Sample: peripheral blood, taken in the third trimester of pregnancy. Source of these receptors: a female donor with multiple sclerosis, enrolled in a pregnancy study.

J is TRBJ2-7 and V is TRBV6-5; 10 nucleotides line up with TRBD2. CDR3 size: 13 residues. Looked up from germline, CDR1 is MNHEY and CDR2 is SVGAGI. V was clipped by 9 bases and J by 4 bases; unmatched bases: 6. The CDR3 sequence: CASSSGSNYEQYF. In nucleotides, the CDR3 is TGTGCCAGTTCTAGCGGGAGTAATTACGAGCAGTACTTC.

The chain combines TRBV9 with TRBJ1-3; weak D call: TRBD1 (5 bases). The CDR3 consists of 17 residues. V dropped 2 bases and J dropped 0 bases, with 15 bases sitting between them. Germline V CDR1 and CDR2: SGDLS, YYNGEE. CDR3 sequence reads: CASSVNVRGSSGNTIYF. The CDR3 coding sequence is TGTGCCAGCAGCGTCAACGTTCGGGGGAGCTCTGGAAACACCATATATTTT.

This chain links TRBV7-9 with TRBJ2-1; TRBD2 agrees at 7 bases. The germline V gene has CDR1 SEHNR and CDR2 FQNEAQ (reference sequence). The CDR3 covers 15 residues. V trimming: 3 bases; J trimming: 7 bases; junction bases outside the gene matches: 9. CDR3 region: CASSFGGTKRNEQFF. DNA of the CDR3: TGTGCCAGCAGCTTCGGAGGGACTAAAAGAAATGAGCAGTTCTTC.

The chain carries TRBV6-5 and TRBJ1-2; TRBD1 agrees at 7 bases. Looked up from germline, CDR1 is MNHEY and CDR2 is SVGAGI. Losses at the gene ends were 4 bases for V and 4 bases for J; bases not matched to a gene: 3. The CDR3 sequence is 13 residues long. The CDR3 region is CASSWGQSYGYTF. The CDR3, as DNA: TGTGCCAGCAGTTGGGGACAGTCCTATGGCTACACCTTC.

This chain uses TRBV4-1 with TRBJ1-1; D ambiguous. The CDR3 is 17 residues long. Germline values: CDR1 MGHRA, CDR2 YSYEKL. Trimming cost V 0 bases and J 2 bases, with 16 bases left between them. CDR3 DNA sequence: TGCGCCAGCAGCCAAGATCCGGGGTGGGGTAGAAACACTGAAGCTTTCTTT. This encodes CASSQDPGWGRNTEAFF.

This chain connects TRBV6-1 to TRBJ2-3; 11 nucleotides match TRBD2. There are 16 residues in the CDR3. In germline, CDR1 is MNHNS, CDR2 SASEGT. V was clipped by 1 base and J by 4 bases; unmatched bases: 4. CDR3 sequence reads: CASSEDTSGSSDTQYF. DNA of the CDR3: TGTGCCAGCAGTGAAGATACTAGCGGGAGCTCAGATACGCAGTATTTT.

V is TRBV7-2 and J is TRBJ1-2; 7 bases map to TRBD1. The ends lost 5 bases at V and 2 bases at J; junction bases unmatched: 8. The germline CDR1 and CDR2 sequences are SGHTA and FQGNSA. The CDR3 runs to 15 residues. The CDR3 here is CASSPTGQANYGYTF. The CDR3, as DNA: TGTGCCAGCAGCCCCACTGGACAGGCCAACTATGGCTACACCTTC.

The chain uses TRBV7-8 and TRBJ1-1; TRBD1 is a possible D gene (6 bases). Germline CDR1 is SGHVS and CDR2 is FQNEAQ. Trimming took off 0 bases at V and 0 bases at J, with 14 bases between the two ends. CDR3 length: 17 amino acids. The CDR3 nucleotides are TGTGCCAGCAGCTTAGCGCGGGGGGGCTACATGAACACTGAAGCTTTCTTT. It yields the protein CASSLARGGYMNTEAFF.

The chain joins TRBV14 to TRBJ1-1; TRBD1 is a possible D gene (5 bases). Germline V gene data show CDR1 as SGHDN and CDR2 as FVKESK. The V end lost 4 bases, the J end lost 1 base, and 13 bases lay between the germline ends. This CDR3 has 15 residues. For the CDR3, the DNA is TGTGCCAGCAGCCCTTTCAGGGTACCGAACACTGAAGCTTTCTTT. Amino acid sequence: CASSPFRVPNTEAFF.

The chain uses TRBV9 and TRBJ1-5; no clear D gene. The CDR3 totals 14 residues. The V end was cut by 0 bases, the J end by 5 bases, with 9 bases between. The germline gives CDR1 SGDLS, CDR2 YYNGEE. The CDR3 DNA reads as TGTGCCAGCAGCGTAGGCGCGTTAGATCAGCCCCAGCATTTT. Its protein is CASSVGALDQPQHF. The variable domain in full, with the rest retrieved from reference TRBV9 and TRBJ1-5, is DSGVTQTPKHLITATGQRVTLRCSPRSGDLSVYWYQQSLDQGLQFLIQYYNGEERAKGNILERFSAQQFPDLHSELNLSSLELGDSALYFCASSVGALDQPQHFGDGTRLSIL.

CDR3 nucleotides: TGCGCCAGCAGCGGGGGGACAGGGATCTATCACACTGAAGCTTTCTTT. Amino acid sequence: CASSGGTGIYHTEAFF. The rearrangement links TRBV5-1 to TRBJ1-1, with 9 bases identical to TRBD1. Germline V lookup: CDR1 SGHRS, CDR2 YFSETQ. This CDR3 contains 16 residues. The junction had 10 bases not matched to a gene; V was cut back by 4 bases and J by 3 bases.

The rearrangement uses TRBV6-1 and TRBJ1-2; 8 bases match TRBD1. CDR1 is MNHNS and CDR2 is SASEGT in the germline V gene. The CDR3 covers 15 residues. V was pared by 5 bases and J by 4 bases, with 9 bases of the junction left unmatched. The CDR3 spells CASSPTGGVRYGYTF. CDR3 DNA sequence: TGTGCCAGCAGTCCCACAGGGGGTGTGCGCTATGGCTACACCTTC.

The V gene is TRBV29-1, the J gene TRBJ2-2; D remains ambiguous. The CDR3 is 13 residues long. In germline, CDR1 is SQVTM, CDR2 ANQGSEA. The ends were cut back, 4 bases at V and 4 bases at J, with 10 bases in the middle. This chain's CDR3 is CSVVSEATGELFF. The CDR3 DNA is TGCAGCGTTGTATCTGAGGCCACCGGGGAGCTGTTTTTT.

The chain recombines TRBV28 with TRBJ2-6, with TRBD1 matching 7 bases. V gave up 5 bases and J gave up 0 bases; unmatched junction bases: 10. The CDR3 spans 18 residues. Germline values: CDR1 MDHEN, CDR2 SYDVKM. The CDR3 reads CASSLGQAYNSGANVLTF. The CDR3 DNA follows: TGTGCCAGCAGTCTAGGACAGGCATATAACTCTGGGGCCAACGTCCTGACTTTC.

This chain's CDR3 is CASSLALLAGSLNEQFF. In DNA, the CDR3 is TGCGCCAGCAGCTTGGCGCTACTAGCGGGAAGTTTAAATGAGCAGTTCTTC. The chain combines TRBV5-1 with TRBJ2-1, with 10 bases that match TRBD2. In germline, CDR1 is SGHRS, CDR2 YFSETQ. The junction had 10 bases not matched to a gene; V was cut back by 0 bases and J by 7 bases. The CDR3 has 17 amino acids.

The V and J genes are TRBV5-5 and TRBJ2-7; TRBD1 is a possible D gene (5 bases). The CDR3 contains 15 residues. The ends were cut back, 1 base at V and 3 bases at J, with 14 bases in the middle. The V gene's germline CDR1 is SGHKS and CDR2 YYEKEE (reference sequence). The CDR3 region is CASSLTTDLGYEQYF. CDR3 sequence (DNA): TGTGCCAGCAGCTTGACGACAGACCTTGGCTACGAGCAGTACTTC.

J is TRBJ1-4 and V is TRBV27, with TRBD1 matching over 7 bases. The CDR3 length is 13 residues. Germline assignment: CDR1 MNHEY and CDR2 SMNVEV (reference sequence). J was trimmed by 7 bases and V by 5 bases; bases with no gene match: 4. CDR3 amino acids: CASSPYRGEKLFF. Written as DNA, the CDR3 is TGTGCCAGCAGTCCGTACAGGGGTGAAAAACTGTTTTTT.

This clone was seen just once. J is TRBJ2-1 and V is TRBV9; maybe TRBD1 (5 bases). The length of the CDR3 is 14 residues. The germline CDR1 and CDR2 sequences are SGDLS and YYNGEE. Trimming took off 0 bases at V and 7 bases at J, with 11 bases between the two ends. This CDR3 is CASSVVSQGNEQFF. The CDR3 nucleotides are TGTGCCAGCAGCGTAGTCAGTCAGGGAAATGAGCAGTTCTTC.